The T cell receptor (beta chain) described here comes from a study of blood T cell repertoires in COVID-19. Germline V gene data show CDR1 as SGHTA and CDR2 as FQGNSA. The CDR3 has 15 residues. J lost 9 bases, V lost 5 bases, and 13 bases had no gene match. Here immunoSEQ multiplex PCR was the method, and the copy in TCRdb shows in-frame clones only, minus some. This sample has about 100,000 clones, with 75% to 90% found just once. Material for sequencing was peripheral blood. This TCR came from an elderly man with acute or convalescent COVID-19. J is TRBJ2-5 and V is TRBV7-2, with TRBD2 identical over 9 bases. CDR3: CASSPQRTSAAAQYF. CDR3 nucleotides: TGTGCCAGCAGCCCTCAGAGGACTAGCGCTGCGGCCCAGTACTTC.